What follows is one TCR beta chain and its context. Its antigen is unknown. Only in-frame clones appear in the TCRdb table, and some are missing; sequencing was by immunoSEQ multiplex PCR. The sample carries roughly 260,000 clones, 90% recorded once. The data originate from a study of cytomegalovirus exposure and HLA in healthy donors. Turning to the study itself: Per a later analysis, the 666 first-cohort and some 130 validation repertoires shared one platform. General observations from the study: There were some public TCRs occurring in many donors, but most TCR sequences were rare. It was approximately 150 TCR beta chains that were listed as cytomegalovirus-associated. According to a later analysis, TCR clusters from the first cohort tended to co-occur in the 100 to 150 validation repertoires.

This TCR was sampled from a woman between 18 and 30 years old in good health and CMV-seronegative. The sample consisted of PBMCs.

For the CDR3, the DNA is TGCGCCAGCAGCTGGGACAGGGGGAGTGAAGCTTTCTTT. Translated: CASSWDRGSEAFF. The chain employs TRBV5-1 and TRBJ1-1; 11 bases are shared with TRBD1. Germline CDR1 SGHRS, CDR2 YFSETQ. This CDR3 has 13 amino acids. The ends lost 3 bases at V and 7 bases at J; junction bases unmatched: 2.